These 14 T cell receptor beta chains share one sample of origin, sequenced in a study of T-cell memory formation after mild COVID-19. TCRdb itself ran the 5' RACE reads through MiXCR, one entry per CDR3 protein. The sample lists about half a million distinct CDR3 sequences, over 15% seen once, with around an eighth in the top ten. The sequencing input was PBMCs or a T cell subset sorted from them (not recorded which). The receptors come from an adult woman who had mild COVID-19 (a few samples of this study predate the infection). Cell type and time point are not known.

The V gene is TRBV29-1, the J gene TRBJ2-7; D unresolved. CDR3 length: 14 amino acids. Germline V CDR1 and CDR2: SQVTM, ANQGSEA. V was clipped by 6 bases and J by 0 bases, with 15 bases between them. The CDR3 spells CSVEIVASSYEQYF. The CDR3 DNA follows: TGCAGCGTGGAAATCGTGGCAAGCTCCTACGAGCAGTACTTC.

The chain has TRBV27 and TRBJ1-2, with a tentative D call TRBD1 (5 bases). The CDR3 covers 13 residues. Germline lookup yields CDR1 MNHEY and CDR2 SMNVEV (reference sequence). The V end was cut by 6 bases, the J end by 5 bases, with 13 bases between. The CDR3 spells CASSRVGGYGYTF. The CDR3 DNA is TGTGCCAGCAGCCGAGTCGGGGGATATGGCTACACCTTC.

This clonotype occurred a few times. The chain joins TRBV2 to TRBJ2-1; 7 bases align to TRBD1. Germline CDR1 is SNHLY and CDR2 is FYNNEI. V shed 1 base, J shed 8 bases, and the junction held 8 bases outside the gene matches. CDR3 length equals 15 residues. CDR3 protein: CASSEVRGRVYEQFF. The CDR3 DNA reads as TGTGCCAGCAGTGAAGTAAGGGGGCGAGTGTATGAGCAGTTCTTC.

This sequence joins TRBV6-2 or TRBV6-3 and TRBJ1-1; TRBD1 might be the D (5 bases). Trimming took off 0 bases at V and 0 bases at J, with 11 bases between the two ends. Germline V CDR1 and CDR2: MNHEY, SVGEGT. CDR3 length equals 16 residues. CDR3 loop: CASSYSYDSMNTEAFF. For the CDR3, the DNA is TGTGCCAGCAGTTACTCGTATGACAGTATGAACACTGAAGCTTTCTTT.

The J gene is TRBJ1-2, the V gene TRBV4-2, with 7 bases matching TRBD1. Trimming at V came to 0 bases and at J to 8 bases, leaving 12 bases not matched to a gene. CDR1 and CDR2 (germline): LGHNA, YNFKEQ. This CDR3 is built from 16 residues. As DNA, the CDR3 is TGTGCCAGCAGCCAAGATCTAGACAGGGCATTTTCGGGCTACACCTTC. Translation gives CASSQDLDRAFSGYTF.

The genes are TRBV24-1 and TRBJ2-1; 12 bases are shared with TRBD2. CDR3 length: 15 residues. V dropped 7 bases and J dropped 8; count of bases not matched to a gene: 8. Germline assignment: CDR1 KGHDR and CDR2 SFDVKD. CDR3 in amino acids: CATRGGTSGRDEQFF. The CDR3 DNA follows: TGTGCCACCAGGGGAGGGACTAGCGGGCGAGATGAGCAGTTCTTC.

This clonotype was observed a few times. The genes are TRBV18 and TRBJ2-3; D unclear. The CDR3 sequence is 13 residues long. Looked up from germline, CDR1 is KGHSH and CDR2 is LQKENI. Deletions cut 3 bases from V and 4 bases from J, with 8 bases between. CDR3 sequence (DNA): TGTGCCAGCTCACCTCCCTTGGCAGATACGCAGTATTTT. Its translation is CASSPPLADTQYF.

The rearrangement joins TRBV12-3 or TRBV12-4 to TRBJ2-5, with a tentative D call TRBD2 (6 bases). The germline V and J ends were trimmed by 5 bases and 5 bases, with 15 bases remaining between them. The CDR3 spans 14 residues. This CDR3 reads CASSISGKTETQYF. CDR3 nucleotides: TGTGCCAGCAGTATTAGCGGAAAGACCGAGACCCAGTACTTC.

This chain joins TRBV7-9 and TRBJ2-1, with TRBD1 identical over 7 bases. Germline V lookup: CDR1 SEHNR, CDR2 FQNEAQ (reference sequence). V was pared by 5 bases and J by 4 bases, with 5 bases of the junction left unmatched. This CDR3 has 14 residues. This CDR3 is CASSHRGRYNEQFF. The CDR3 coding sequence is TGTGCCAGCAGCCACAGGGGCAGGTACAATGAGCAGTTCTTC.

Only a few counts were recorded for this clonotype. The chain is built from TRBV7-2 and TRBJ2-7; 8 bases agree with TRBD2. Germline V lookup: CDR1 SGHTA, CDR2 FQGNSA. This CDR3 spans 16 amino acids. J was trimmed by 3 bases and V by 4 bases; bases with no gene match: 11. The CDR3 DNA reads as TGTGCCAGCAGCTCGTCCCCGATTCGGGGGGGCTACGAGCAGTACTTC. It translates to CASSSSPIRGGYEQYF.

The genes are TRBV12-3 or TRBV12-4 and TRBJ2-7; D ambiguous. Trimming left V 7 bases short and J 0 bases short, with 16 bases between. The CDR3 loop spans 15 amino acids. Written as DNA, the CDR3 is TGTGCCAGCATGGTTGAAGAAGCCCTCTCCTACGAGCAGTACTTC. Amino acid sequence: CASMVEEALSYEQYF.

CDR3 DNA sequence: TGCAGTGCTCTCAAGGGACTAGCGGGAGCGTATGAGCAGTTCTTC. It specifies CSALKGLAGAYEQFF. J is TRBJ2-1 and V is TRBV20-1, with 14 positions matching TRBD2. CDR1 DFQATT and CDR2 SNEGSKA come from the germline V gene (reference sequence). The CDR3 is made up of 15 amino acids. V shed 5 bases, J shed 8 bases, and the junction held 8 bases outside the gene matches.

This rearrangement joins TRBV4-2 to TRBJ2-3, with 7 bases that match TRBD2. Germline CDR1 is LGHNA and CDR2 is YNFKEQ. The CDR3 is 15 amino acids. J gave up 11 bases and V 5 bases, and 16 bases lay outside the gene matches. The DNA of the CDR3 is TGTGCCAGCAGCGAGACTAGCAGGAGGACTCAGGGGCAGTATTTT. It yields the protein CASSETSRRTQGQYF.

Here the CDR3 reads CASSSPGRPTQYF. As DNA, the CDR3 is TGTGCCAGCAGCTCGCCGGGGAGGCCGACGCAGTATTTT. The V and J genes are TRBV7-2 and TRBJ2-3; maybe TRBD2 (6 bases). The germline V gene encodes CDR1 SGHTA and CDR2 FQGNSA. Trimming cost V 4 bases and J 9 bases, with 14 bases left between them. This CDR3 comprises 13 residues.